These 14 T cell receptor beta chains share one sample of origin, sequenced in a study of radiotherapy plus CTLA-4 blockade in lung cancer. Method: immunoSEQ multiplex PCR; TCRdb's copy keeps in-frame clones and lacks some. Of approximately 35,000 clones in the sample, more than 70% are singletons; the top ten hold about 5.3%. Sequenced here: peripheral blood, sampled from a patient treated with radiotherapy plus ipilimumab. These receptors came from a human donor with non-small cell lung cancer who had stable disease on radiotherapy plus ipilimumab.

The CDR3 coding sequence is TGTGCCAGCAGTGACTCGGTAGGAGGCACAGATACGCAGTATTTT. The encoded protein is CASSDSVGGTDTQYF. The V gene is TRBV6-4, the J gene TRBJ2-3; D is undetermined. This CDR3 has 15 residues. Trimming shortened V by 0 bases and J by 1 base, and 8 bases separated the two germline ends. The germline CDR1 and CDR2 sequences are MRHNA and SNTAGT.

This sequence joins TRBV7-8 and TRBJ1-2; TRBD1 aligns across 8 bases. This CDR3 has 13 amino acids. Trimming removed 5 bases from V and 3 bases from J; junction bases left unmatched: 2. Germline CDR1 and CDR2: SGHVS and FQNEAQ. CDR3: CASSGQGDYGYTF. The CDR3 DNA follows: TGTGCCAGCAGCGGACAGGGCGACTATGGCTACACCTTC.

The rearrangement links TRBV5-1 to TRBJ2-1, with 8 bases matching TRBD2. Per germline, CDR1 SGHRS and CDR2 YFSETQ. The V and J ends lost 5 bases and 7 bases, in that order; junction bases with no gene match: 11. This CDR3 comprises 15 residues. The DNA of the CDR3 is TGCGCCAGCAGGTCAGCGGGAGCCTTCGTAAATGAGCAGTTCTTC. Translated: CASRSAGAFVNEQFF.

The genes are TRBV15 and TRBJ1-3; D is unresolved. Trimming shortened V by 0 bases and J by 1 base, and 7 bases separated the two germline ends. The CDR3 runs 15 residues. From germline, CDR1 is LNHNV and CDR2 YYDKDF (reference sequence). Here the CDR3 reads CATSRDLASGNTIYF. The CDR3 DNA sequence: TGTGCCACCAGCAGAGATTTGGCATCTGGAAACACCATATATTTT.

V gene TRBV5-1 combines with J gene TRBJ2-5, with 9 bases matching TRBD1. The last part of the DNA fits TRBJ2-7 better; the J call may be wrong. The germline V gene has CDR1 SGHRS and CDR2 YFSETQ. CDR3 length equals 17 residues. The CDR3 loop is CASSSRDRVSASYEQYF. The CDR3 DNA is TGCGCCAGCAGCTCGAGGGACAGGGTGTCAGCTTCCTACGAGCAGTACTTC.

This clone was observed a single time. V and J are TRBV5-1 and TRBJ2-3; TRBD2 aligns across 9 bases. Germline CDR1 and CDR2: SGHRS and YFSETQ. With V trimmed by 3 bases and J by 2 bases, 10 bases remained unmatched. The CDR3 is made up of 17 amino acids. The CDR3 bases are TGCGCCAGCAGCTGGGGGAGGAGCGGGAGGATCACAGATACGCAGTATTTT. It translates to CASSWGRSGRITDTQYF. Complete variable domain (other parts from reference TRBV5-1 and TRBJ2-3): KAGVTQTPRYLIKTRGQQVTLSCSPISGHRSVSWYQQTPGQGLQFLFEYFSETQRNKGNFPGRFSGRQFSNSRSEMNVSTLELGDSALYLCASSWGRSGRITDTQYFGPGTRLTVL.

The sample holds a few counts of this clone. The rearrangement uses TRBV7-9 and TRBJ2-7; 10 bases match TRBD2. The germline V gene encodes CDR1 SEHNR and CDR2 FQNEAQ (reference sequence). CDR3 length equals 14 residues. Unmatched junction bases numbered 9, after V lost 7 bases and J lost 6 bases. This CDR3 is CASTGLAGVFEQYF. CDR3 bases: TGTGCCAGCACAGGCCTAGCGGGAGTCTTCGAGCAGTACTTC.

The J gene is TRBJ1-2, the V gene TRBV28; perhaps TRBD1 as D (5 bases). Germline loops: CDR1 MDHEN, CDR2 SYDVKM. V was clipped by 5 bases and J by 8 bases, with 15 bases between them. The CDR3 spans 13 residues. The CDR3 DNA follows: TGTGCCAGCAGTGTGTCGACAGTCCAGGGCTACACCTTC. Amino acids: CASSVSTVQGYTF.

This clone was picked up a small number of times. V and J are TRBV5-6 and TRBJ2-2; weak D call: TRBD2 (5 bases). Germline CDR1 SGHDT, CDR2 YYEEEE. Trimming took off 7 bases at V and 7 bases at J, with 8 bases between the two ends. This CDR3 has 11 amino acids. CDR3 sequence: CASRRSGELFF. CDR3 coding DNA: TGTGCCAGCCGGAGGAGCGGGGAGCTGTTTTTT.

The CDR3 region has the DNA TGTGCCAGCAGCTTAAAAGTCACTAGCGGGGCCTACACAGATACGCAGTATTTT. This encodes CASSLKVTSGAYTDTQYF. The chain carries TRBV11-2 and TRBJ2-3, with 10 positions matching TRBD2. The CDR3 is made up of 18 amino acids. Per the germline V gene, CDR1 is SGHAT and CDR2 is FQNNGV. Trimming cost V 2 bases and J 2 bases; bases outside gene matches: 10.

This clone was observed a few times. The chain links TRBV28 to TRBJ2-7, with a possible D match to TRBD2 (6 bases). V dropped 3 bases and J dropped 7 bases, with 13 bases sitting between them. The CDR3 consists of 13 residues. Germline-derived CDR1 and CDR2 are MDHEN and SYDVKM. The CDR3 DNA reads TGTGCCAGCAGTTTCCCCTCAGGAGGGGAGCAGTACTTC. As protein: CASSFPSGGEQYF.

V is TRBV7-8 and J is TRBJ1-5, with 12 bases fitting TRBD1. Looked up from germline, CDR1 is SGHVS and CDR2 is FQNEAQ. The CDR3 spans 18 residues. Germline trimming cut 4 bases from V and 7 bases from J; bases unmatched to any gene: 14. CDR3 residues: CASSSRNLGQGARQPQHF. The DNA of the CDR3 is TGTGCCAGCAGCTCTCGCAACTTGGGACAGGGGGCAAGGCAGCCCCAGCATTTT.

The chain combines TRBV18 with TRBJ2-1; D gene ambiguous. The ends were cut back, 1 base at V and 0 bases at J, with 7 bases in the middle. Germline values: CDR1 KGHSH, CDR2 LQKENI. The CDR3 consists of 15 residues. The CDR3 loop reads CASSPRGSSYNEQFF. DNA for the CDR3: TGTGCCAGCTCACCACGAGGATCCTCCTACAATGAGCAGTTCTTC.

The gene calls are TRBV5-6 and TRBJ2-2, with TRBD2 as a possible D gene (6 bases). The V end lost 1 base, the J end lost 6 bases, and 13 bases lay between the germline ends. Germline-derived CDR1 and CDR2 are SGHDT and YYEEEE. The CDR3 has 15 amino acids. The CDR3 sequence is CASSLMGGGPGELFF. CDR3 bases: TGTGCCAGCAGCTTGATGGGGGGAGGACCCGGGGAGCTGTTTTTT. The complete variable domain, with remaining parts taken from reference TRBV5-6 and TRBJ2-2, reads DAGVTQSPTHLIKTRGQQVTLRCSPKSGHDTVSWYQQALGQGPQFIFQYYEEEERQRGNFPDRFSGHQFPNYSSELNVNALLLGDSALYLCASSLMGGGPGELFFGEGSRLTVL.